This entry lists 19 T cell receptor beta chains sequenced from one sample in a study of T cells in narcolepsy. Assay used: immunoSEQ multiplex PCR; TCRdb lists only in-frame clones, some missing. This sample yields 25,000 to 30,000 clones, of which more than 75% are seen a single time; 0.8% to 0.9% belongs to the top ten. The source material was memory (CD45RA-) CD4+ T cells from blood. These receptors all come from a human donor in good health.

The chain combines TRBV28 with TRBJ2-7; TRBD2 is a possible D gene (5 bases). CDR1 is MDHEN, CDR2 SYDVKM, per germline. The V gene lost 3 bases and the J gene lost 3 bases, with 30 bases spanning the gap. This CDR3 comprises 20 residues. The DNA for the CDR3 is TGTGCCAGCAGTTTTTCATTTGGTCGATGGGGTGGACGGGGATACTACGAGCAGTACTTC. Protein sequence: CASSFSFGRWGGRGYYEQYF.

This rearrangement joins TRBV20-1 to TRBJ1-1; D possibly corresponds to TRBD1 (6 bases). Looked up from germline, CDR1 is DFQATT and CDR2 is SNEGSKA (reference sequence). Trimming stripped 4 bases from V and 10 bases from J, with 10 bases between. The CDR3 runs 10 residues. The CDR3 coding sequence is TGCAGTGCTACAACAGGGTCAGCTTTCTTT. This sequence encodes CSATTGSAFF.

J is TRBJ2-3 and V is TRBV5-4; 9 bases are shared with TRBD2. The trim removed 4 bases at V and 0 bases at J, leaving 6 bases unmatched. CDR3 size: 16 residues. Looked up from germline, CDR1 is SGHNT and CDR2 is YYREEE (reference sequence). CDR3 coding DNA: TGTGCCAGCAGCCCTGGGACTAGCCCTAGCACAGATACGCAGTATTTT. It encodes CASSPGTSPSTDTQYF. Filled out from reference TRBV5-4 and TRBJ2-3, the complete variable domain reads ETGVTQSPTHLIKTRGQQVTLRCSSQSGHNTVSWYQQALGQGPQFIFQYYREEENGRGNFPPRFSGLQFPNYSSELNVNALELDDSALYLCASSPGTSPSTDTQYFGPGTRLTVL.

The V gene is TRBV4-2, the J gene TRBJ1-2, with a weak D call TRBD1 (6 bases). The CDR3 runs 14 residues. The V gene's germline CDR1 is LGHNA and CDR2 YNFKEQ. V dropped 4 bases and J dropped 6 bases, with 15 bases sitting between them. The CDR3 DNA reads TGTGCCAGCAGCCTGGGGGGGGCGCAGGATGGCTACACCTTC. The encoded protein is CASSLGGAQDGYTF.

The genes are TRBV28 and TRBJ2-7; 14 bases match TRBD2. V dropped 6 bases and J dropped 6; count of bases not matched to a gene: 7. The germline CDR1 and CDR2 sequences are MDHEN and SYDVKM. The CDR3 is made up of 15 amino acids. The CDR3 DNA reads TGTGCCAGCAGCCCCGGACTAGCGGGAGGTTCCGAGCAGTACTTC. Translation: CASSPGLAGGSEQYF.

V and J are TRBV5-1 and TRBJ1-1, with TRBD1 identical over 8 bases. Germline lookup yields CDR1 SGHRS and CDR2 YFSETQ. The CDR3 totals 18 residues. V dropped 4 bases and J dropped 3; count of bases not matched to a gene: 17. In nucleotides, the CDR3 is TGCGCCAGCAGCGTCAGACAGGGGCTCGGTGTAGGGTACACTGAAGCTTTCTTT. This translates into CASSVRQGLGVGYTEAFF.

The chain is built from TRBV5-5 and TRBJ1-5; the D gene is possibly TRBD1 (5 bases). The V gene's germline CDR1 is SGHKS and CDR2 YYEKEE (reference sequence). V dropped 4 bases and J dropped 6 bases, with 20 bases sitting between them. This CDR3 has 16 residues. CDR3 residues: CASSIGPSGRGQPQHF. The CDR3 DNA reads as TGTGCCAGCAGCATCGGGCCGTCAGGGAGAGGTCAGCCCCAGCATTTT.

The V gene is TRBV18, the J gene TRBJ1-6; no clear D. Germline lookup yields CDR1 KGHSH and CDR2 LQKENI. The length of the CDR3 is 14 residues. V lost 5 bases, J lost 7 bases, and 12 bases lay in between. The CDR3 reads CASSVEASNSPLHF. In DNA form, the CDR3 reads TGTGCCAGCTCAGTAGAAGCTTCGAATTCACCCCTCCACTTT.

This clone was recorded once. V and J are TRBV27 and TRBJ2-7; 8 positions agree with TRBD1. The CDR3 consists of 15 residues. Germline CDR1 and CDR2: MNHEY and SMNVEV (reference sequence). J was trimmed by 0 bases and V by 5 bases; bases with no gene match: 6. In DNA, the CDR3 is TGTGCCAGCAGTCACGGGGACAGGCGCTCCTACGAGCAGTACTTC. Amino acids: CASSHGDRRSYEQYF.

V usage is TRBV30 and J usage is TRBJ1-2; 7 nucleotides align to TRBD1. CDR3 length equals 15 residues. Germline CDR1 is GTSNPN and CDR2 is SVGIG (reference sequence). J lost 1 base, V lost 0 bases, and 5 bases had no gene match. The chain's CDR3 is CAWSVLAGGNYGYTF. The CDR3 DNA sequence: TGTGCCTGGAGTGTACTGGCAGGGGGTAACTATGGCTACACCTTC.

The chain recombines TRBV6-6 with TRBJ1-4; D is perhaps TRBD1 (5 bases). This CDR3 region has 14 residues. V was cut by 6 bases and J by 0 bases, with 8 bases left in between. CDR1 and CDR2 (germline): MNHNY, SVGAGI (reference sequence). The CDR3 DNA follows: TGTGCCAGCAGGGGGGATCCAACTAATGAAAAACTGTTTTTT. This translates into CASRGDPTNEKLFF.

V usage is TRBV30 and J usage is TRBJ1-1, with 10 bases aligning to TRBD1. Germline lookup yields CDR1 GTSNPN and CDR2 SVGIG (reference sequence). The CDR3 contains 14 residues. V lost 1 base to trimming and J lost 4 bases; unmatched junction nucleotides: 3. The CDR3 protein is CAWSGQGAGTEAFF. The CDR3 nucleotides read TGTGCCTGGAGTGGACAGGGGGCGGGCACTGAAGCTTTCTTT.

The chain is built from TRBV28 and TRBJ2-7, with D maybe TRBD2 (5 bases). Per the germline V gene, CDR1 is MDHEN and CDR2 is SYDVKM. V gave up 1 base and J gave up 6 bases, with 10 bases separating them. This CDR3 has 13 residues. This chain's CDR3 is CASSLSQAGEQYF. The CDR3 DNA is TGTGCCAGCAGTTTATCGCAGGCGGGCGAGCAGTACTTC. Together with reference TRBV28 and TRBJ2-7, the CDR3 gives the full variable domain: DVKVTQSSRYLVKRTGEKVFLECVQDMDHENMFWYRQDPGLGLRLIYFSYDVKMKEKGDIPEGYSVSREKKERFSLILESASTNQTSMYLCASSLSQAGEQYFGPGTRLTVT.

The genes are TRBV18 and TRBJ1-2; 10 bases are a match to TRBD1. In germline, CDR1 is KGHSH, CDR2 LQKENI. With V trimmed by 4 bases and J by 8 bases, 13 bases remained unmatched. This CDR3 contains 16 residues. CDR3 DNA: TGTGCCAGCTCACGGGAGTCGGGACAGGGGTCAGACGGCTACACCTTC. Its translation: CASSRESGQGSDGYTF.

The rearrangement uses TRBV11-3 and TRBJ2-5, with 9 bases fitting TRBD2. The CDR3 has 15 residues. V lost 1 base, J lost 5 bases, and 5 bases stayed unmatched. The germline V gene has CDR1 SGHNT and CDR2 YENEEA. The CDR3 coding sequence is TGTGCCAGCAGCTTAGGTTCTAGCGGGGAGGAGACCCAGTACTTC. It codes for CASSLGSSGEETQYF.

This clone was counted once. One junction end disagrees with the germline gene, perhaps due to a read error. The V gene is TRBV9, the J gene TRBJ2-3; D is perhaps TRBD1 (5 bases). CDR3 length: 13 amino acids. The germline gives CDR1 SGDLS, CDR2 YYNGEE. This chain's CDR3 is CAGSVGGTDTQYF. The CDR3 DNA reads TGTGCCGGCAGCGTAGGGGGCACAGATACGCAGTATTTT.

On this clone itself: In the same sample, other DNA sequences code for this CDR3. The CDR3, as DNA: TGTGCCAGCAGGCCGGGACCCCACACTGAAGCTTTCTTT. It encodes CASRPGPHTEAFF. This chain connects TRBV6-5 to TRBJ1-1; a weak D match, TRBD1 (5 bases). The CDR3 runs to 13 residues. Trimming cost V 6 bases and J 3 bases, with 11 bases left between them. Germline CDR1 reads MNHEY; CDR2 reads SVGAGI.

This clone was counted between two and nine times. V and J are TRBV7-9 and TRBJ1-1; D unclear. Trimming removed 6 bases at V and 6 bases at J, with 8 bases between. Germline-derived CDR1 and CDR2 are SEHNR and FQNEAQ (reference sequence). The CDR3 length is 11 residues. The CDR3 DNA follows: TGTGCCAGCAGTGATTCCCCTGAAGCTTTCTTT. Amino acids: CASSDSPEAFF.

The chain couples TRBV2 to TRBJ1-1, with a tentative D call TRBD1 (5 bases). CDR3 length: 14 amino acids. V was shortened by 7 bases and J by 4 bases, with 16 bases between the two germline ends. Germline CDR1 and CDR2: SNHLY and FYNNEI. The CDR3, as DNA: TGTGCCAGCATTGAGGACATTGGGGGCACTGAAGCTTTCTTT. Translating it yields CASIEDIGGTEAFF.